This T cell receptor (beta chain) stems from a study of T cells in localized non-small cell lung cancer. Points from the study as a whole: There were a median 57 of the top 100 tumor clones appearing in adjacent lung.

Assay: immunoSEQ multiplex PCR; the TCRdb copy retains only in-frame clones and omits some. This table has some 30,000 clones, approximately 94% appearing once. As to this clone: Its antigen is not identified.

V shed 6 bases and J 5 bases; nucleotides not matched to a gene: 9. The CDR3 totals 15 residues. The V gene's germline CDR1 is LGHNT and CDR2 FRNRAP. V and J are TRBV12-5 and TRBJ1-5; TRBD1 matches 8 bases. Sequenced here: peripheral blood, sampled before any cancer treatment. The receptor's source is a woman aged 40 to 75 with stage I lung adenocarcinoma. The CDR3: CASGSTGAGDQPQHF. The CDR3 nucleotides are TGTGCTAGTGGATCGACAGGGGCAGGCGATCAGCCCCAGCATTTT.